The clone carrying this TCR beta chain was seen once. This sample was taken from a study of technical replicates of blood from a few donors. V lost 7 bases, J lost 0 bases, and 1 base stayed unmatched. Germline lookup yields CDR1 MNHEY and CDR2 SVGAGI. The CDR3 totals 14 residues. Libraries were prepared by immunoSEQ multiplex PCR; TCRdb keeps only in-frame clonotypes and omits some of them. The sample holds 15,000 or so clones, around 85% seen once. The chain links TRBV6-5 to TRBJ2-2, with TRBD2 matching over 8 bases. Sequenced material: PBMCs. The receptor's source is a human donor in good health. The CDR3 protein is CASTLAANTGELFF. CDR3 nucleotides: TGTGCCAGCACACTAGCGGCGAACACCGGGGAGCTGTTTTTT.